There are a few counts of the clone carrying this T cell receptor beta chain. Its antigen is unidentified. These data are taken from a study of identical twins. General observations from the study: It was out-of-frame TCR alpha sharing in monozygotic twins that models underestimated.

TCRdb reprocessed the 5' RACE reads via MiXCR and lists one record per CDR3 protein. In the table there are 650,000 to 800,000 distinct CDR3 sequences, 8.6% of which are singletons. V dropped 0 bases and J dropped 1; count of bases not matched to a gene: 7. The CDR3 runs 17 residues. The germline gives CDR1 SGHTA, CDR2 FQGNSA. These data were also filed under a second study, of yellow fever vaccine responses in identical twins.

The chain joins TRBV7-2 to TRBJ2-5, with TRBD2 matching over 8 bases. This clonotype was obtained from a woman in her late teens or twenties in good health. The source material was PBMCs. CDR3: CASSLAKGGLAQETQYF. The CDR3 DNA follows: TGTGCCAGCAGCTTAGCGAAGGGAGGACTAGCCCAAGAGACCCAGTACTTC.